The 20 T cell receptor beta chains below come from one sample, sequenced in a study of blood T cell repertoires in COVID-19. TCRdb's copy holds only in-frame clones and misses some; the assay was immunoSEQ multiplex PCR. This table has about 100,000 clones, 85% to 90% appearing once. Material for sequencing was peripheral blood. The receptors stem from a human donor in a cohort sampled during active COVID-19.

The CDR3 loop reads CASSIGGLAGNEQFF. CDR3 in DNA: TGTGCCAGTAGTATAGGAGGACTAGCGGGCAATGAGCAGTTCTTC. The chain uses TRBV19 and TRBJ2-1; 11 bases are a match to TRBD2. This CDR3 region has 15 residues. Germline trimming cut 1 base from V and 6 bases from J; bases unmatched to any gene: 2. Germline V gene lookup returns CDR1 LNHDA and CDR2 SQIVND (reference sequence).

This clone was seen only a few times. The chain carries TRBV7-8 and TRBJ1-3; D unclear. The CDR3 extends over 15 amino acids. V was pared by 7 bases and J by 0 bases, with 13 bases between. Germline assignment: CDR1 SGHVS and CDR2 FQNEAQ. CDR3 in DNA: TGTGCCAGCACTATCTATAGTAGCTCTGGAAACACCATATATTTT. It encodes CASTIYSSSGNTIYF.

The chain links TRBV19 to TRBJ1-2, with 9 bases lining up with TRBD1. V was pared by 4 bases and J by 5 bases, with 5 bases of the junction left unmatched. This CDR3 comprises 14 residues. Germline CDR1 reads LNHDA; CDR2 reads SQIVND (reference sequence). The CDR3 region has the DNA TGTGCCAGTAGTAGACCGGGACAGGGTTATGGCTACACCTTC. Its protein product is CASSRPGQGYGYTF. Full variable domain (outside the CDR3, taken from reference TRBV19 and TRBJ1-2): DGGITQSPKYLFRKEGQNVTLSCEQNLNHDAMYWYRQDPGQGLRLIYYSQIVNDFQKGDIAEGYSVSREKKESFPLTVTSAQKNPTAFYLCASSRPGQGYGYTFGSGTRLTVV.

V and J are TRBV7-9 and TRBJ1-4; D is possibly TRBD1 (5 bases). Germline V gene sequence: CDR1 SEHNR, CDR2 FQNEAQ (reference sequence). The CDR3 is 14 residues long. The V end was cut by 4 bases, the J end by 7 bases, with 13 bases between. CDR3 loop: CASSYSGAAEKLFF. DNA of the CDR3: TGTGCCAGCAGCTACTCTGGGGCGGCTGAAAAACTGTTTTTT.

The rearrangement uses TRBV5-6 and TRBJ2-5; D gene ambiguous. V lost 0 bases and J lost 2, with 20 bases in between. Germline-derived CDR1 and CDR2 are SGHDT and YYEEEE. The CDR3 totals 18 residues. CDR3 DNA: TGTGCCAGCAGCTTGGTCCGGTCGTTCGGGTCCCATCAAGAGACCCAGTACTTC. Translating gives CASSLVRSFGSHQETQYF.

The chain's CDR3 is CASSYWGSGGSQTQYF. CDR3 sequence (DNA): TGTGCCAGCAGTTACTGGGGTAGCGGGGGTTCTCAGACCCAGTACTTC. This sequence joins TRBV6-2 or TRBV6-3 and TRBJ2-5, with TRBD2 matching 9 bases. V lost 1 base and J lost 6; bases outside the gene matches: 9. The CDR3 runs 16 residues. CDR1 and CDR2 from the germline V gene are MNHEY and SVGEGT.

This clone came up once. The rearrangement joins TRBV2 to TRBJ2-7; D may be TRBD1 (5 bases). Trimming shortened V by 6 bases and J by 6 bases, and 9 bases separated the two germline ends. CDR1 is SNHLY, CDR2 FYNNEI, per germline. CDR3 size: 11 residues. The DNA for the CDR3 is TGTGCCAGCAGACAGGTTGGCGAGCAGTACTTC. This sequence encodes CASRQVGEQYF.

The V and J genes are TRBV6-5 and TRBJ2-7, with D unresolved. V lost 4 bases and J 0 bases, leaving 16 bases between the germline ends. Germline V gene sequence: CDR1 MNHEY, CDR2 SVGAGI. The length of the CDR3 is 16 residues. The CDR3 spells CASSLRLSTRSYEQYF. The CDR3 DNA reads TGTGCCAGCAGTTTGAGGCTTTCAACCCGCTCCTACGAGCAGTACTTC.

The chain uses TRBV2 and TRBJ2-7; D is perhaps TRBD1 (5 bases). Between the trimmed V and J ends, which lost 6 bases and 7 bases, there was a span of 13 bases. CDR1 is SNHLY and CDR2 is FYNNEI in the germline V gene. CDR3 size: 12 residues. The CDR3 region is CASSRDLGEQYF. As DNA, the CDR3 is TGTGCCAGCAGCAGGGATCTGGGGGAGCAGTACTTC.

The rearrangement links TRBV5-6 to TRBJ1-2; D may be TRBD1 (5 bases). Germline V CDR1 and CDR2: SGHDT, YYEEEE. The CDR3 runs to 14 residues. V lost 1 base to trimming and J lost 4 bases, with 11 bases between them. CDR3: CASSLKQGSYGYTF. DNA of the CDR3: TGTGCCAGCAGCTTGAAGCAGGGTAGCTATGGCTACACCTTC.

V usage is TRBV4-3 and J usage is TRBJ1-5; D gene ambiguous. The CDR3 sequence is 13 residues long. The V end lost 0 bases, the J end lost 4 bases, and 4 bases lay between the germline ends. Germline V gives CDR1 LGHNA, CDR2 YSLEER. The CDR3 sequence is CASSQDRNQPQHF. In nucleotides, the CDR3 is TGCGCCAGCAGCCAAGACAGAAATCAGCCCCAGCATTTT.

V and J are TRBV6-1 and TRBJ1-2, with 10 positions matching TRBD1. The junction had 18 bases not matched to a gene; V was cut back by 3 bases and J by 5 bases. Germline values: CDR1 MNHNS, CDR2 SASEGT. CDR3 size: 19 residues. The CDR3 nucleotides are TGTGCCAGCAGTGATAGGGGCGGGACAGGGGTCTTTCGACGTTATGGCTACACCTTC. This encodes CASSDRGGTGVFRRYGYTF.

In this sample, this clone turned up once. The chain recombines TRBV10-3 with TRBJ2-7; TRBD2 matches 9 bases. The V and J ends lost 9 bases and 3 bases, in that order; junction bases with no gene match: 3. In germline, CDR1 is ENHRY, CDR2 SYGVKD. The CDR3 length is 12 residues. CDR3 loop: CAMGLANYEQYF. The CDR3 DNA follows: TGTGCCATGGGACTAGCAAACTACGAGCAGTACTTC.

The V gene is TRBV19, the J gene TRBJ2-6; maybe TRBD1 (5 bases). Germline loops: CDR1 LNHDA, CDR2 SQIVND (reference sequence). V gave up 3 bases and J gave up 2 bases, with 8 bases separating them. CDR3 length: 15 residues. The CDR3 DNA is TGTGCCAGTAGTATGGCAGGGACTGGGGCCAACGTCCTGACTTTC. This translates into CASSMAGTGANVLTF.

V usage is TRBV10-1 and J usage is TRBJ2-7; TRBD2 matches 14 bases. Germline values: CDR1 WNHNN, CDR2 SYGVQD (reference sequence). This CDR3 contains 17 residues. Germline trimming cut 2 bases from V and 5 bases from J; bases unmatched to any gene: 8. The CDR3 DNA reads TGCGCCAGCAGTGAGACCCGACTAGCGGGAGGGAACGACGAGCAGTACTTC. This codes for CASSETRLAGGNDEQYF.

The chain joins TRBV10-3 to TRBJ2-1; 12 positions agree with TRBD2. From germline, CDR1 is ENHRY and CDR2 SYGVKD. J lost 8 bases, V lost 6 bases, and 11 bases had no gene match. The CDR3 is made up of 16 amino acids. Here the CDR3 reads CAIRATSGSSGDEQFF. CDR3 nucleotides: TGTGCCATCAGAGCGACTAGCGGGAGCTCGGGTGATGAGCAGTTCTTC.

The V gene is TRBV6-5, the J gene TRBJ2-2, with 10 bases aligning to TRBD2. There are 15 residues in the CDR3. Germline V CDR1 and CDR2: MNHEY, SVGAGI. The ends lost 7 bases at V and 6 bases at J; junction bases unmatched: 8. In DNA, the CDR3 is TGTGCCAGCACTCGAGCGGGAGGGCCATCCGGGGAGCTGTTTTTT. Its protein is CASTRAGGPSGELFF.

The chain combines TRBV24-1 with TRBJ1-5; D might be TRBD1 (5 bases). Per the germline V gene, CDR1 is KGHDR and CDR2 is SFDVKD. This CDR3 contains 12 residues. V was cut by 6 bases and J by 7 bases, with 9 bases left in between. The CDR3 nucleotides read TGTGCCACCAGTAACCCAGGGCAGCCCCAGCATTTT. Protein product: CATSNPGQPQHF.

The chain couples TRBV2 to TRBJ2-3, with TRBD2 matching 7 bases. Germline V gene lookup returns CDR1 SNHLY and CDR2 FYNNEI. The CDR3 has 17 amino acids. With V trimmed by 4 bases and J by 2 bases, 12 bases remained unmatched. This chain's CDR3 is CASSGSTSKGYTDTQYF. The CDR3 region has the DNA TGTGCCAGCAGTGGGTCGACTAGCAAAGGGTACACAGATACGCAGTATTTT.

The J gene is TRBJ2-1, the V gene TRBV7-2, with 14 nucleotides matching TRBD2. The CDR3 sequence is 15 residues long. Germline V gene data show CDR1 as SGHTA and CDR2 as FQGNSA. V trimming: 5 bases; J trimming: 8 bases; junction bases outside the gene matches: 5. In nucleotides, the CDR3 is TGTGCCAGCAGCCTCCGACTAGCGGGGGGGGATGAGCAGTTCTTC. This gives the protein CASSLRLAGGDEQFF. Complete variable domain (other parts from reference TRBV7-2 and TRBJ2-1): GAGVSQSPSNKVTEKGKDVELRCDPISGHTALYWYRQSLGQGLEFLIYFQGNSAPDKSGLPSDRFSAERTGGSVSTLTIQRTQQEDSAVYLCASSLRLAGGDEQFFGPGTRLTVL.